Following are 28 T cell receptor beta chains from one sample sequenced in a study of human T cells and chemical hapten exposure. Using its own MiXCR run on the RACE reads, TCRdb lists one record per CDR3 protein. The sample shows 69,000 or so distinct CDR3 sequences, 10% of them seen only once. The time point denotes: patch test 2, 6 weeks after DPC sensitization. Treatment described: therapeutic diphenylcyclopropenone sensitization with weekly scalp DPC. The sample consisted of whole blood, taken in connection with sensitization to the hapten diphenylcyclopropenone (DPC). Receptors originate from a woman aged 50 to 60 with alopecia areata. Some clones in this sample may be carry-over from other donors' samples.

This clonotype was found many times. The V call is TRBV4-2, the J call TRBJ2-7, with D possibly being TRBD1 or TRBD2 (6 bases each). The CDR3 totals 15 residues. Germline CDR1 LGHNA, CDR2 YNFKEQ. V was shortened by 2 bases and J by 3 bases, with 14 bases between the two germline ends. Written as DNA, the CDR3 is TGTGCCAGCAGCCAACTCAAGGGGGGAAGCTACGAGCAGTACTTC. It encodes CASSQLKGGSYEQYF.

This clonotype was found many times. The chain links TRBV7-9 to TRBJ2-7; 8 bases are shared with TRBD2. CDR3 length equals 15 residues. The germline V gene has CDR1 SEHNR and CDR2 FQNEAQ (reference sequence). Trimming took 4 bases from V and 4 from J; bases not matched to a gene: 9. CDR3 residues: CASSSGLGSTYEQYF. The CDR3 DNA reads as TGTGCCAGCAGCTCGGGACTAGGATCCACTTACGAGCAGTACTTC.

This clonotype has just a few counts. V is TRBV24-1 and J is TRBJ2-1; 8 positions agree with TRBD1. V dropped 7 bases and J dropped 7; count of bases not matched to a gene: 14. CDR1 KGHDR and CDR2 SFDVKD come from the germline V gene. CDR3 size: 16 residues. DNA for the CDR3: TGTGCCACCAGCCCCGGTGGGCAGGGGGCGAGGAATGAGCAGTTCTTC. It encodes CATSPGGQGARNEQFF.

This clonotype was seen a handful of times. The V and J genes are TRBV29-1 and TRBJ2-7, with D possibly being TRBD1 or TRBD2 (5 bases each). CDR1 is SQVTM and CDR2 is ANQGSEA in the germline V gene. This CDR3 region has 12 residues. Trimming took off 7 bases at V and 4 bases at J, with 14 bases between the two ends. The CDR3 nucleotides read TGCAGCGCCAGCGCCGGGGCGTACGAGCAGTACTTC. This encodes CSASAGAYEQYF.

This clonotype appeared many times. J is TRBJ2-3 and V is TRBV20-1; D not resolved. Trimming stripped 1 base from V and 2 bases from J, with 19 bases between. Germline V gene sequence: CDR1 DFQATT, CDR2 SNEGSKA (reference sequence). This CDR3 has 17 residues. The CDR3 reads CSARAPTRSWHTDTQYF. CDR3 coding DNA: TGCAGTGCTAGAGCCCCGACGAGGTCATGGCACACAGATACGCAGTATTTT.

This clonotype showed up just a few times. CDR3 residues: CASSYYSGVDEQFF. The CDR3 DNA reads TGTGCCAGCAGTTACTACAGTGGAGTGGATGAGCAGTTCTTC. The chain couples TRBV6-6 to TRBJ2-1; D unresolved. V was shortened by 1 base and J by 8 bases, with 12 bases between the two germline ends. CDR1 MNHNY and CDR2 SVGAGI come from the germline V gene (reference sequence). The CDR3 is 14 amino acids.

The chain is built from TRBV9 and TRBJ2-1; 7 bases are a match to TRBD2. This CDR3 region has 16 residues. V shed 3 bases and J 5 bases; nucleotides not matched to a gene: 11. Germline assignment: CDR1 SGDLS and CDR2 YYNGEE. CDR3 sequence reads: CASSAPPSGNNNEQFF. DNA for the CDR3: TGTGCCAGCAGCGCCCCACCAAGCGGGAACAACAATGAGCAGTTCTTC.

This clonotype was detected many times. The chain joins TRBV10-3 to TRBJ2-5, with TRBD2 matching over 11 bases. The CDR3 consists of 18 residues. V gave up 4 bases and J gave up 4 bases; unmatched junction bases: 14. The germline V gene encodes CDR1 ENHRY and CDR2 SYGVKD. In DNA form, the CDR3 reads TGTGCCATCAGTGCGTTGCAGGGATCACTAGCGGGAGCAGAGACCCAGTACTTC. Amino acids: CAISALQGSLAGAETQYF.

Remarks on this clonotype: Given a much more abundant clone one base away, this may be a read error. V usage is TRBV7-6 and J usage is TRBJ2-1, with D perhaps matching TRBD1 or TRBD2 (5 bases each). Germline CDR1 and CDR2: SGHVS and FNYEAQ. The V end lost 5 bases, the J end lost 6 bases, and 17 bases lay between the germline ends. This CDR3 has 15 residues. The CDR3 sequence: CASSAGAGGFNEQFF. Here the CDR3 DNA reads TGTGCCAGCAGCGCCGGGGCAGGAGGTTTCAATGAGCAGTTCTTC.

This clonotype showed up many times. This chain uses TRBV5-1 with TRBJ2-7; TRBD1 matches at 8 bases. Germline CDR1 is SGHRS and CDR2 is YFSETQ. The V gene end was trimmed by 4 bases and the J gene end by 1 base; junction bases not matched to a gene: 10. The CDR3 consists of 16 residues. CDR3 residues: CASSMIQGEVSYEQYF. CDR3 DNA sequence: TGCGCCAGCAGCATGATACAGGGGGAGGTATCCTACGAGCAGTACTTC.

This clonotype has just a few counts. The chain links TRBV27 to TRBJ2-7; possible D gene TRBD2, 5 bases. This CDR3 has 14 residues. Germline V CDR1 and CDR2: MNHEY, SMNVEV (reference sequence). Trimming left V 6 bases short and J 1 base short, with 13 bases between. The CDR3 DNA reads as TGTGCCAGCAGCCCCGACTATCTATCCTACGAGCAGTACTTC. This translates into CASSPDYLSYEQYF.

This clonotype was found many times. The CDR3 DNA sequence: TGTGCCAGCAGCCAGCCCCCAGGCCAGGGGAACTACGAGCAGTACTTC. Translating it yields CASSQPPGQGNYEQYF. The genes are TRBV7-9 and TRBJ2-7, with a weak D call TRBD1 (6 bases). The CDR3 is 16 residues long. In germline, CDR1 is SEHNR, CDR2 FQNEAQ (reference sequence). V lost 5 bases and J lost 3, with 20 bases in between.

This rearrangement joins TRBV3-1 to TRBJ1-5; D remains unclear. Germline CDR1 is LGHDT and CDR2 is YNNKEL (reference sequence). The CDR3 totals 14 residues. V lost 0 bases to trimming and J lost 4 bases, with 7 bases between them. The CDR3 bases are TGTGCCAGCAGCCAAGATTATAGGAATCAGCCCCAGCATTTT. It encodes CASSQDYRNQPQHF. Full variable domain (missing parts from reference TRBV3-1 and TRBJ1-5): DTAVSQTPKYLVTQMGNDKSIKCEQNLGHDTMYWYKQDSKKFLKIMFSYNNKELIINETVPNRFSPKSPDKAHLNLHINSLELGDSAVYFCASSQDYRNQPQHFGDGTRLSIL.

This clonotype was picked up a small number of times. The chain couples TRBV12-3 or TRBV12-4 to TRBJ1-3; maybe TRBD1 (5 bases). This CDR3 is 16 amino acids long. Trimming pared 4 bases from V and 3 bases from J, leaving 16 bases between. The CDR3 sequence: CASSSPGPTGGNTIYF. The CDR3 nucleotides are TGTGCCAGCAGTTCCCCGGGACCGACGGGTGGAAACACCATATATTTT.

The genes are TRBV7-8 and TRBJ2-3; 11 positions match TRBD2. The CDR3 runs 19 residues. V lost 6 bases and J lost 2; bases outside the gene matches: 16. CDR1 is SGHVS, CDR2 FQNEAQ, per germline. CDR3 loop: CASSSKGLAGGRFTDTQYF. CDR3 nucleotides: TGTGCCAGCAGTTCAAAAGGGCTAGCGGGAGGCCGGTTCACAGATACGCAGTATTTT. Combining the CDR3 with reference TRBV7-8 and TRBJ2-3 gives the whole variable domain GAGVSQSPRYKVAKRGQDVALRCDPISGHVSLFWYQQALGQGPEFLTYFQNEAQLDKSGLPSDRFFAERPEGSVSTLKIQRTQQEDSAVYLCASSSKGLAGGRFTDTQYFGPGTRLTVL.

The chain combines TRBV27 with TRBJ1-5; D call uncertain. Trimming shortened V by 3 bases and J by 3 bases, and 3 bases separated the two germline ends. Per the germline V gene, CDR1 is MNHEY and CDR2 is SMNVEV (reference sequence). The CDR3 runs to 12 residues. CDR3: CASSFPNQPQHF. As DNA, the CDR3 is TGTGCCAGCAGTTTCCCCAATCAGCCCCAGCATTTT.

This clonotype was seen many times. The rearrangement links TRBV20-1 to TRBJ1-1; D gene ambiguous. Germline values: CDR1 DFQATT, CDR2 SNEGSKA (reference sequence). The CDR3 consists of 11 residues. Deletions cut 0 bases from V and 7 bases from J, with 6 bases between. The CDR3 spells CSARESIEAFF. Written as DNA, the CDR3 is TGCAGTGCTAGAGAAAGCATTGAAGCTTTCTTT.

This clonotype showed up many times. V and J are TRBV29-1 and TRBJ1-1; no clear D. Germline values: CDR1 SQVTM, CDR2 ANQGSEA. This CDR3 region has 13 residues. Trimming removed 4 bases from V and 0 bases from J, with 9 bases in between. CDR3 DNA sequence: TGCAGCGTTGGGGGTCGGATGAACACTGAAGCTTTCTTT. As protein: CSVGGRMNTEAFF.

This clonotype was seen a handful of times. The rearrangement joins TRBV9 to TRBJ1-2; D perhaps matches TRBD1 (5 bases). Germline-derived CDR1 and CDR2 are SGDLS and YYNGEE. V lost 6 bases, J lost 5 bases, and 14 bases lay in between. The CDR3 runs to 13 residues. CDR3 in DNA: TGTGCCAGCACCTTAACCACAGGTTATGGCTACACCTTC. This sequence encodes CASTLTTGYGYTF.

This clonotype occurred a few times. The chain employs TRBV7-6 and TRBJ1-1; the D is unclear. The CDR3 totals 15 residues. Germline V gene sequence: CDR1 SGHVS, CDR2 FNYEAQ. V was trimmed by 4 bases and J by 0 bases, leaving 12 bases between them. The CDR3 DNA sequence: TGTGCCAGCAGCTCCCTCCCCTCACTGAACACTGAAGCTTTCTTT. Translating gives CASSSLPSLNTEAFF.

This clonotype appeared many times. The chain uses TRBV6-5 and TRBJ2-1; D not certain. Per the germline V gene, CDR1 is MNHEY and CDR2 is SVGAGI. This CDR3 has 13 amino acids. The V end lost 2 bases, the J end lost 2 bases, and 4 bases lay between the germline ends. CDR3 protein: CASSYRPYNEQFF. CDR3 DNA sequence: TGTGCCAGCAGTTACAGGCCCTACAATGAGCAGTTCTTC.

Concerning this clonotype: A much larger clone sits a single nucleotide away, making a read error possible. The V call is TRBV5-4, the J call TRBJ1-1; D unclear. The CDR3 length is 16 residues. The germline gives CDR1 SGHNT, CDR2 YYREEE (reference sequence). V was clipped by 0 bases and J by 0 bases, with 12 bases between them. The CDR3 here is CASSLGWIGLNTEAFF. The CDR3 nucleotides read TGTGCCAGCAGCTTGGGTTGGATAGGGTTGAACACTGAAGCTTTCTTT.

This clonotype was recorded at least ten times. The chain employs TRBV27 and TRBJ2-7; no firm D call. Germline CDR1 is MNHEY and CDR2 is SMNVEV (reference sequence). Trimming left V 3 bases short and J 2 bases short, with 11 bases between. This CDR3 is 14 amino acids long. This CDR3 is CASSLGSQPYEQYF. CDR3 bases: TGTGCCAGCAGTTTGGGCAGCCAACCCTACGAGCAGTACTTC.

This clonotype was observed many times. The CDR3 DNA is TGTGCCACCAGCAGAGATCGACTAGCGGGAGTCAATGAGCAGTTCTTC. Translated, it gives CATSRDRLAGVNEQFF. The chain joins TRBV15 to TRBJ2-1, with 12 bases identical to TRBD2. The CDR3 sequence is 16 residues long. The V and J ends lost 0 bases and 6 bases, in that order; junction bases with no gene match: 3. CDR1 LNHNV and CDR2 YYDKDF come from the germline V gene (reference sequence).

This clonotype showed up just a few times. The CDR3 DNA reads TGTGCCATCAGCCGGGACCTGAATTCACCCCTCCACTTT. This codes for CAISRDLNSPLHF. The V gene is TRBV10-3, the J gene TRBJ1-6; tentative D call: TRBD1 (5 bases). The length of the CDR3 is 13 residues. Germline CDR1 and CDR2: ENHRY and SYGVKD. V was shortened by 6 bases and J by 7 bases, with 10 bases between the two germline ends.

This clonotype was seen many times. The chain couples TRBV11-2 to TRBJ2-3; D not resolved. The CDR3 runs 12 residues. Per germline, CDR1 SGHAT and CDR2 FQNNGV. V lost 1 base and J 5 bases, leaving 4 bases between the germline ends. The CDR3 nucleotides are TGTGCCAGCAGCTTAGGCCAAGATACGCAGTATTTT. It yields the protein CASSLGQDTQYF.

This clonotype was observed at least ten times. The V and J genes are TRBV30 and TRBJ2-7, with D perhaps being TRBD1 or TRBD2 (5 bases each). The CDR3 covers 13 residues. V gave up 1 base and J gave up 0 bases, with 7 bases separating them. Germline loops: CDR1 GTSNPN, CDR2 SVGIG (reference sequence). CDR3 residues: CAWSGGVSYEQYF. CDR3 bases: TGTGCCTGGAGTGGAGGGGTCTCCTACGAGCAGTACTTC.

This clonotype has more than one count but fewer than ten. The chain employs TRBV20-1 and TRBJ2-7, with D maybe TRBD2 (5 bases). CDR1 and CDR2 from the germline V gene are DFQATT and SNEGSKA (reference sequence). Between the trimmed V and J ends, which lost 0 bases and 0 bases, there was a span of 12 bases. CDR3 length equals 15 residues. The CDR3 DNA follows: TGCAGTGCTAGAGAGGCGGGCCTGCCCTCCTACGAGCAGTACTTC. Translating it yields CSAREAGLPSYEQYF.